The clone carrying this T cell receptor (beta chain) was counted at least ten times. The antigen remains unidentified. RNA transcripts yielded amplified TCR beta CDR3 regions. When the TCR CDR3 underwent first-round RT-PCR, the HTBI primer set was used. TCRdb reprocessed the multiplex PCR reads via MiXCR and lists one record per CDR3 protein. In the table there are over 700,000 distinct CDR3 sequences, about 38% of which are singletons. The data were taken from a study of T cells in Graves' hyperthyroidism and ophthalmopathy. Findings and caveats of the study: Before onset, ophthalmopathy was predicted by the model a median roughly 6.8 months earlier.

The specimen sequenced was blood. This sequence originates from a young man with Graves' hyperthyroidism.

DNA for the CDR3: TGTGCCAGCAGGAGATGGACCGATGATCAGCCCCAGCATTTT. Translated, it gives CASRRWTDDQPQHF. This rearrangement joins TRBV2 to TRBJ1-5, with D unclear. Trimming cost V 6 bases and J 5 bases, with 14 bases left between them. The CDR3 has 14 residues. Germline V gives CDR1 SNHLY, CDR2 FYNNEI.